The 9 T cell receptor beta chains reported below all come from one sample, sequenced in a study of T cells in Graves' hyperthyroidism and ophthalmopathy. RNA transcripts yielded amplified TCR beta CDR3 regions. During a first-round RT-PCR of the TCR CDR3, the HTBI primer set was used. TCRdb called the multiplex PCR reads again in MiXCR, with one record for every CDR3 protein. The table has approximately 510,000 distinct CDR3 sequences, less than 25% seen once. The specimen was blood. These receptors came from a man between 18 and 29 years old with Graves' hyperthyroidism.

There are many counts of this clonotype. The V call is TRBV10-3, the J call TRBJ2-7, with D possibly being TRBD2 (6 bases). This CDR3 is 15 amino acids long. Germline CDR1 ENHRY, CDR2 SYGVKD. The V end was cut by 3 bases, the J end by 0 bases, with 12 bases between. The CDR3 region is CAISERGGVSYEQYF. In DNA, the CDR3 is TGTGCCATCAGTGAAAGGGGAGGAGTCTCCTACGAGCAGTACTTC.

The rearrangement links TRBV29-1 to TRBJ2-5; perhaps D is TRBD1 or TRBD2 (6 bases each). CDR3 length: 13 amino acids. V was clipped by 3 bases and J by 1 base, with 9 bases between them. CDR1 and CDR2 from the germline V gene are SQVTM and ANQGSEA. In DNA, the CDR3 is TGCAGCGTTGATGGAGGGGGCCAAGAGACCCAGTACTTC. It translates to CSVDGGGQETQYF.

V is TRBV7-9 and J is TRBJ1-1; D is perhaps TRBD1 (6 bases). The germline V gene has CDR1 SEHNR and CDR2 FQNEAQ (reference sequence). Trimming removed 4 bases from V and 6 bases from J, with 12 bases in between. The CDR3 has 13 residues. The CDR3 loop reads CASSSQAGAEAFF. Here the CDR3 DNA reads TGTGCCAGCAGCTCCCAAGCAGGGGCTGAAGCTTTCTTT.

Only one count was recorded for this clonotype. The CDR3 sequence: CASSYSRGIGNTIYF. The CDR3 DNA sequence: TGTGCCAGCAGTTACTCGCGGGGAATTGGAAACACCATATATTTT. V and J are TRBV6-5 and TRBJ1-3; no firm D call. Germline V CDR1 and CDR2: MNHEY, SVGAGI. Trimming removed 0 bases from V and 3 bases from J, with 9 bases in between. The length of the CDR3 is 15 residues.

About this clonotype itself: This may come from a read error, since a much larger clone is one base off. The J gene is TRBJ2-5, the V gene TRBV12-3 or TRBV12-4; no clear D gene. The CDR3 is made up of 14 amino acids. The germline V and J ends were trimmed by 3 bases and 5 bases, with 13 bases remaining between them. CDR3 region: CASSFPPDVETQYF. CDR3 nucleotide sequence: TGTGCCAGCAGTTTCCCCCCCGACGTGGAGACCCAGTACTTC.

In this sample, this clonotype turned up a few times. The genes are TRBV15 and TRBJ2-5; D remains ambiguous. With 1 base removed from V and 1 base from J, the gap between germline ends came to 13 bases. Per the germline V gene, CDR1 is LNHNV and CDR2 is YYDKDF (reference sequence). The CDR3 loop spans 16 amino acids. The CDR3 is CATSRGAAASQETQYF. CDR3 in DNA: TGTGCCACCAGCAGAGGGGCGGCCGCCTCCCAAGAGACCCAGTACTTC.

This clonotype has a count of ten or more. The chain joins TRBV6-1 to TRBJ2-5; TRBD2 aligns across 7 bases. V dropped 8 bases and J dropped 3; count of bases not matched to a gene: 6. Per germline, CDR1 MNHNS and CDR2 SASEGT. CDR3 size: 13 residues. This chain's CDR3 is CASGELAKETQYF. Here the CDR3 DNA reads TGTGCCAGCGGAGAACTAGCGAAAGAGACCCAGTACTTC.

This clonotype showed up many times. The chain combines TRBV20-1 with TRBJ1-5; D is undetermined. Germline V gene lookup returns CDR1 DFQATT and CDR2 SNEGSKA (reference sequence). Trimming took off 3 bases at V and 5 bases at J, with 11 bases between the two ends. The CDR3 is 13 amino acids. CDR3 amino acids: CSASGGRDQPQHF. CDR3 sequence (DNA): TGCAGTGCTAGTGGAGGGAGGGATCAGCCCCAGCATTTT.

The V call is TRBV7-8, the J call TRBJ2-7; 7 nucleotides agree with TRBD1. V lost 5 bases to trimming and J lost 3 bases; unmatched junction nucleotides: 7. The CDR3 runs to 14 residues. Germline V lookup: CDR1 SGHVS, CDR2 FQNEAQ. The CDR3 reads CASSNQDRVYEQYF. DNA for the CDR3: TGTGCCAGCAGCAATCAAGACAGGGTCTACGAGCAGTACTTC.